This TCR beta chain was identified in a study of PD-L1 blockade in urothelial cancer. Per germline, CDR1 MNHEY and CDR2 SMNVEV (reference sequence). The ends were cut back, 2 bases at V and 5 bases at J, with 10 bases in the middle. The CDR3 is made up of 14 amino acids. Specified time point: peripheral blood 6 weeks after treatment start. TCRdb keeps only in-frame clones here, not all; method: immunoSEQ multiplex PCR. The sample lists 100,000 to 150,000 clones; about 83% were seen once. This sequence originates from a man aged 50 or older with urothelial cancer. The sample consisted of PBMCs, taken around atezolizumab (anti-PD-L1) treatment. V usage is TRBV27 and J usage is TRBJ2-1; D gene uncertain. CDR3 bases: TGTGCCAGCAGTTTAGTGTCGCGAAACAATGAGCAGTTCTTC. Amino acids: CASSLVSRNNEQFF.